This T cell receptor (beta chain) stems from a study of blood T cell repertoires in COVID-19. This table comes from immunoSEQ multiplex PCR, and its TCRdb copy is limited to in-frame clones, with some not included. Of some 180,000 clones listed, approximately 88% are singletons. CDR1 is SGHNT and CDR2 is YYREEE in the germline V gene (reference sequence). The ends were cut back, 0 bases at V and 4 bases at J, with 14 bases in the middle. The CDR3 consists of 16 residues. The sequence was collected from a man between 40 and 49 years old with acute or convalescent COVID-19. The sequenced sample was peripheral blood. The V call is TRBV5-4, the J call TRBJ1-3; no clear D. The CDR3: CASSLGSSGSGNTIYF. The CDR3 region has the DNA TGTGCCAGCAGCTTGGGATCCTCGGGGTCCGGAAACACCATATATTTT.